The next 18 T cell receptor beta chains were all read from a single sample in a study of cytomegalovirus exposure and HLA in healthy donors. Amplification used 60 Vbeta primers and 13 Jbeta primers. Assay used: immunoSEQ multiplex PCR; TCRdb lists only in-frame clones, some missing. The sample has 85,000 to 120,000 clones, less than 85% seen once. The specimen was PBMCs. These receptors all stem from a man aged 35 to 55 in good health and CMV-seronegative.

This clone has a handful of counts. This sequence joins TRBV5-1 and TRBJ1-2; a possible D gene is TRBD1 (6 bases). The CDR3 runs to 15 residues. CDR1 is SGHRS and CDR2 is YFSETQ in the germline V gene. V was clipped by 2 bases and J by 2 bases, with 13 bases between them. CDR3 protein: CASSFLQGENYGYTF. CDR3 sequence (DNA): TGCGCCAGCAGCTTTTTACAGGGCGAGAACTATGGCTACACCTTC.

The chain couples TRBV9 to TRBJ1-2; D is uncertain. CDR3 length: 15 residues. V dropped 3 bases and J dropped 0 bases, with 12 bases sitting between them. CDR1 and CDR2 from the germline V gene are SGDLS and YYNGEE. DNA of the CDR3: TGTGCCAGCAGCGCATCACGGTTTACTAACTATGGCTACACCTTC. This sequence encodes CASSASRFTNYGYTF.

J is TRBJ1-1 and V is TRBV27, with 10 bases identical to TRBD1. This CDR3 has 15 amino acids. Germline V lookup: CDR1 MNHEY, CDR2 SMNVEV (reference sequence). With V trimmed by 6 bases and J by 1 base, 5 bases remained unmatched. DNA of the CDR3: TGTGCCAGCAGCGACTGGACAGGGGGGAACACTGAAGCTTTCTTT. Amino acids: CASSDWTGGNTEAFF.

This chain uses TRBV4-1 with TRBJ1-1; D gene ambiguous. V was pared by 4 bases and J by 3 bases, with 9 bases between. The CDR3 is 13 amino acids. Germline CDR1 MGHRA, CDR2 YSYEKL. CDR3 DNA: TGCGCCAGCAGCCCTTTGGAGGACACTGAAGCTTTCTTT. It encodes CASSPLEDTEAFF.

The chain carries TRBV19 and TRBJ1-5, with TRBD1 matching over 11 bases. The trim removed 6 bases at V and 5 bases at J, leaving 6 bases unmatched. The CDR3 is made up of 15 amino acids. From germline, CDR1 is LNHDA and CDR2 SQIVND (reference sequence). The CDR3 loop is CASSQGQGAYQPQHF. CDR3 bases: TGTGCCAGTAGCCAAGGACAGGGGGCTTATCAGCCCCAGCATTTT.

The chain joins TRBV10-3 to TRBJ1-3; D is undetermined. CDR3 length: 16 residues. Germline V gives CDR1 ENHRY, CDR2 SYGVKD. Trimming removed 1 base from V and 2 bases from J, with 12 bases in between. CDR3: CAISEFASQAGNTIYF. The CDR3 DNA follows: TGTGCCATCAGTGAGTTTGCAAGTCAGGCTGGAAACACCATATATTTT.

The V gene is TRBV29-1, the J gene TRBJ2-7, with TRBD1 identical over 8 bases. Trimming at V came to 2 bases and at J to 6 bases, leaving 3 bases not matched to a gene. This CDR3 is built from 12 residues. Germline-derived CDR1 and CDR2 are SQVTM and ANQGSEA. CDR3 DNA: TGCAGCGTTGAACAGGGGGCTGGCGAGCAGTACTTC. This codes for CSVEQGAGEQYF.

The rearrangement links TRBV7-9 to TRBJ2-2; D is ambiguous. Trimming cost V 5 bases and J 6 bases, with 7 bases left between them. Germline CDR1 is SEHNR and CDR2 is FQNEAQ (reference sequence). The CDR3 runs to 12 residues. The CDR3 loop reads CASSESAGELFF. The CDR3, as DNA: TGTGCCAGCAGCGAGTCGGCCGGGGAGCTGTTTTTT.

This clone was found once. The chain recombines TRBV2 with TRBJ1-4; 7 bases are a match to TRBD1. V lost 7 bases and J lost 8; bases outside the gene matches: 10. The CDR3 loop spans 14 amino acids. CDR1 and CDR2 from the germline V gene are SNHLY and FYNNEI. The CDR3 sequence: CASTPQGKPEKLFF. For the CDR3, the DNA is TGTGCCAGCACGCCACAGGGGAAGCCCGAAAAACTGTTTTTT.

The chain combines TRBV7-7 with TRBJ2-2; D is possibly TRBD2 (7 bases). This CDR3 comprises 15 residues. Per germline, CDR1 SSHAT and CDR2 FNYEAQ (reference sequence). The CDR3 here is CASTGGHPGTGELFF. The CDR3 region has the DNA TGTGCTAGTACGGGGGGACACCCCGGCACCGGGGAGCTGTTTTTT.

This clone was recorded only once. This chain joins TRBV30 and TRBJ2-7, with 7 bases that match TRBD1. From germline, CDR1 is GTSNPN and CDR2 SVGIG (reference sequence). V was clipped by 4 bases and J by 2 bases; unmatched bases: 5. This CDR3 has 13 amino acids. This chain's CDR3 is CAWMRDRAYEQYF. CDR3 coding DNA: TGTGCCTGGATGAGGGACAGAGCCTACGAGCAGTACTTC. Full variable domain (outside the CDR3, taken from reference TRBV30 and TRBJ2-7): SQTIHQWPATLVQPVGSPLSLECTVEGTSNPNLYWYRQAAGRGLQLLFYSVGIGQISSEVPQNLSASRPQDRQFILSSKKLLLSDSGFYLCAWMRDRAYEQYFGPGTRLTVT.

V and J are TRBV12-5 and TRBJ2-7; 13 bases line up with TRBD2. CDR3 size: 15 residues. The germline V gene has CDR1 LGHNT and CDR2 FRNRAP. V lost 5 bases, J lost 2 bases, and 3 bases stayed unmatched. The CDR3 DNA is TGTGCTAGTGGTGGGACTAGCGGGGCCCCCTACGAGCAGTACTTC. Amino acids: CASGGTSGAPYEQYF.

The V and J genes are TRBV30 and TRBJ2-7; 9 bases agree with TRBD1. There are 14 residues in the CDR3. Germline-derived CDR1 and CDR2 are GTSNPN and SVGIG (reference sequence). Trimming at V came to 5 bases and at J to 5 bases, leaving 10 bases not matched to a gene. CDR3 in DNA: TGTGCCTGGGCGGTACAGGGGGCGCGGGACGAGCAGTACTTC. The encoded protein is CAWAVQGARDEQYF.

The rearrangement uses TRBV5-1 and TRBJ1-1; the D is unclear. The germline CDR1 and CDR2 sequences are SGHRS and YFSETQ. V was pared by 0 bases and J by 2 bases, with 8 bases between. This CDR3 comprises 14 residues. The CDR3 spells CASSLARGNTEAFF. CDR3 sequence (DNA): TGCGCCAGCAGCTTGGCCCGGGGAAACACTGAAGCTTTCTTT.

The CDR3 reads CASSDKKSGYGYTF. CDR3 DNA: TGTGCCAGCAGCGATAAGAAGTCGGGCTATGGCTACACCTTC. The chain has TRBV21-1 and TRBJ1-2. TRBV21-1 is recorded as a pseudogene. This CDR3 region has 14 residues.

This clone was seen only a few times. The chain joins TRBV2 to TRBJ2-7, with 7 bases fitting TRBD1. Germline V gene data show CDR1 as SNHLY and CDR2 as FYNNEI. The CDR3 has 14 residues. Trimming took 6 bases from V and 2 from J; bases not matched to a gene: 7. In nucleotides, the CDR3 is TGTGCCAGCAGATACCGGGACAGAGCCTACGAGCAGTACTTC. Translating it yields CASRYRDRAYEQYF.

The V and J genes are TRBV12-1 and TRBJ1-5. TRBV12-1 is designated a pseudogene. The CDR3 spans 15 residues. The CDR3 region has the DNA TGTGCCAGCAGCCCGGGGGACTATAGCAATCAGCCCCAGCATTTT. Its translation is CASSPGDYSNQPQHF.

As regards this clone: At one end, the junction sequence differs from germline, possibly due to a read error. The chain recombines TRBV7-9 with TRBJ2-3, with D perhaps matching TRBD2 (5 bases). Germline values: CDR1 SEHNR, CDR2 FQNEAQ (reference sequence). There are 16 residues in the CDR3. The CDR3 reads CSSSLAIGLGTDTQYF. The CDR3, as DNA: TGTTCCAGCAGCTTAGCGATCGGGTTGGGTACAGATACGCAGTATTTT.